The next 27 T cell receptor beta chains were all read from a single sample in a study of CD8 T cells in ankylosing spondylitis. Study results and limitations: Eight highly homologous variants formed a TCR beta motif that appeared characteristic of ankylosing spondylitis blood.

Using its own MiXCR run on the 5' RACE reads, TCRdb lists one record per CDR3 protein. The table has approximately 400,000 distinct CDR3 sequences, over 15% seen once; the top ten hold just over 1%. Antigens for these TCRs are unknown. Input material: blood, either unsorted or a sorted T cell fraction (not recorded which). The receptors derive from a male donor with ankylosing spondylitis.

This clonotype was picked up a small number of times. The rearrangement joins TRBV6-1 to TRBJ1-4; 8 nucleotides agree with TRBD1. This CDR3 region has 14 residues. The junction had 8 bases not matched to a gene; V was cut back by 6 bases and J by 8 bases. The germline V gene encodes CDR1 MNHNS and CDR2 SASEGT. CDR3 DNA sequence: TGTGCCAGCAGGAACAGGGGGGCGAGGGAAAAACTGTTTTTT. Translating gives CASRNRGAREKLFF.

In this sample, this clonotype turned up a few times. The chain uses TRBV6-2 or TRBV6-3 and TRBJ2-1; D is perhaps TRBD1 or TRBD2 (5 bases each). The CDR3 loop spans 15 amino acids. Germline V gives CDR1 MNHEY, CDR2 SVGEGT. V lost 5 bases and J lost 3, with 14 bases in between. The CDR3: CASSTGRTNYNEQFF. DNA for the CDR3: TGTGCCAGCAGTACGGGGCGGACGAACTACAATGAGCAGTTCTTC.

This chain links TRBV5-1 with TRBJ2-7; 7 nucleotides agree with TRBD2. Unmatched junction bases numbered 10, after V lost 2 bases and J lost 5 bases. Germline V gene sequence: CDR1 SGHRS, CDR2 YFSETQ. The CDR3 consists of 15 residues. CDR3 in DNA: TGCGCCAGCAGCTTTCGCGGGGGAGAGATCCACGAGCAGTACTTC. Its translation: CASSFRGGEIHEQYF.

The chain is built from TRBV6-1 and TRBJ1-6; D is unclear. V dropped 6 bases and J dropped 13 bases, with 10 bases sitting between them. Germline lookup yields CDR1 MNHNS and CDR2 SASEGT. CDR3 length equals 11 residues. The CDR3 region has the DNA TGTGCCAGCAGGGAGTTTCACCCCCTCCACTTT. It codes for CASREFHPLHF.

This clonotype was observed a few times. The genes are TRBV6-1 and TRBJ1-1, with no clear D. The germline V and J ends were trimmed by 6 bases and 3 bases, with 14 bases remaining between them. CDR1 and CDR2 from the germline V gene are MNHNS and SASEGT. CDR3 length equals 14 residues. The CDR3 sequence is CASRNIKGDTEAFF. The CDR3 DNA follows: TGTGCCAGCAGGAACATCAAGGGTGACACTGAAGCTTTCTTT.

This chain's CDR3 is CAISEGGRGPDTQYF. CDR3 DNA sequence: TGTGCCATCAGTGAAGGGGGGAGAGGCCCAGATACGCAGTATTTT. The J gene is TRBJ2-3, the V gene TRBV10-3, with D perhaps TRBD1 or TRBD2 (6 bases each). The CDR3 covers 15 residues. CDR1 and CDR2 (germline): ENHRY, SYGVKD. V was pared by 3 bases and J by 4 bases, with 14 bases between.

This clonotype has ten or more counts. The chain recombines TRBV5-1 with TRBJ1-1; TRBD1 matches 9 bases. The CDR3 is made up of 15 amino acids. Germline assignment: CDR1 SGHRS and CDR2 YFSETQ. V was clipped by 7 bases and J by 0 bases; unmatched bases: 7. The CDR3 is CASSSGQGMNTEAFF. The CDR3 DNA reads TGCGCCAGCTCCTCGGGACAGGGAATGAACACTGAAGCTTTCTTT.

This clonotype was detected a few times. V and J are TRBV28 and TRBJ2-1; 7 bases agree with TRBD1. Germline V lookup: CDR1 MDHEN, CDR2 SYDVKM. This CDR3 is 12 amino acids long. The J segment lost 9 bases and the V segment lost 8 bases, leaving 7 bases of the junction unmatched. The CDR3 sequence: CASQTGLVEQFF. In nucleotides, the CDR3 is TGTGCCAGCCAGACAGGGCTGGTTGAGCAGTTCTTC.

This clonotype was observed many times. This sequence joins TRBV20-1 and TRBJ2-7; 11 nucleotides line up with TRBD1. J lost 0 bases, V lost 6 bases, and 16 bases had no gene match. The CDR3 is made up of 18 amino acids. Germline-derived CDR1 and CDR2 are DFQATT and SNEGSKA (reference sequence). CDR3 residues: CSANTGQGVQTISYEQYF. The CDR3 nucleotides are TGCAGTGCCAACACGGGACAGGGGGTTCAAACCATCTCCTACGAGCAGTACTTC.

This clonotype was seen at least ten times. The chain links TRBV6-5 to TRBJ1-2; D is undetermined. The CDR3 extends over 13 amino acids. Germline assignment: CDR1 MNHEY and CDR2 SVGAGI. V gave up 2 bases and J gave up 8 bases, with 12 bases separating them. The CDR3: CASSYQQSSGYTF. CDR3 bases: TGTGCCAGCAGTTACCAACAGAGCTCAGGCTACACCTTC.

In its sample, this clonotype was seen a few times. V and J are TRBV4-1 and TRBJ1-1, with D perhaps TRBD1 (5 bases). Germline V CDR1 and CDR2: MGHRA, YSYEKL. V lost 1 base to trimming and J lost 5 bases, with 26 bases between them. The CDR3 is 19 residues long. CDR3 bases: TGCGCCAGCAGCCAAGCTCGCCTTAGGGATCCGAGACAGCGGACTGAAGCTTTCTTT. Translation: CASSQARLRDPRQRTEAFF.

The count of this clonotype is one. The chain employs TRBV10-1 and TRBJ1-2; 9 nucleotides match TRBD1. Germline CDR1 and CDR2: WNHNN and SYGVQD (reference sequence). The CDR3 has 14 amino acids. V gave up 4 bases and J gave up 7 bases; unmatched junction bases: 7. The CDR3 loop is CASSAGQGVSGYTF. In DNA, the CDR3 is TGCGCCAGCAGTGCGGGACAGGGTGTTTCTGGCTACACCTTC.

The CDR3 DNA follows: TGTGCCAGCAGTCCACAACGGACGGTGAACACTGAAGCTTTCTTT. Protein product: CASSPQRTVNTEAFF. The V gene is TRBV12-3 or TRBV12-4, the J gene TRBJ1-1; no clear D. V dropped 5 bases and J dropped 0 bases, with 13 bases sitting between them. This CDR3 contains 15 residues.

The sample holds a few counts of this clonotype. Its ends do not fully match the called genes, so a read error is possible. The chain uses TRBV29-1 and TRBJ2-3; D perhaps matches TRBD2 (5 bases). The CDR3 totals 13 residues. CDR1 and CDR2 from the germline V gene are SQVTM and ANQGSEA. CDR3 residues: CSVRGQFTDMQYF. DNA for the CDR3: TGCAGCGTCCGCGGGCAGTTCACAGATATGCAGTATTTT.

The chain has TRBV20-1 and TRBJ2-3; 9 bases match TRBD2. The V gene's germline CDR1 is DFQATT and CDR2 SNEGSKA (reference sequence). The CDR3 sequence is 15 residues long. Losses at the gene ends were 3 bases for V and 4 bases for J; bases not matched to a gene: 8. CDR3 nucleotides: TGCAGTGCTAGGCGGGCTAGCGGGATCGCAGATACGCAGTATTTT. Protein sequence: CSARRASGIADTQYF.

This clonotype was detected only a few times. The V gene is TRBV2, the J gene TRBJ1-2; 7 positions agree with TRBD1. This CDR3 has 16 amino acids. V trimming: 7 bases; J trimming: 7 bases; junction bases outside the gene matches: 18. The germline CDR1 and CDR2 sequences are SNHLY and FYNNEI. The CDR3 loop is CASIGAGGLSTGGYTF. For the CDR3, the DNA is TGTGCCAGCATAGGAGCAGGGGGTCTGTCTACGGGTGGCTACACCTTC.

This clonotype was found a few times. V and J are TRBV20-1 and TRBJ2-7, with D possibly being TRBD1 (7 bases). Germline assignment: CDR1 DFQATT and CDR2 SNEGSKA (reference sequence). This CDR3 comprises 15 residues. Trimming stripped 4 bases from V and 2 bases from J, with 18 bases between. The CDR3 DNA sequence: TGCAGTGCTAAAGGGGGCAGGGGGGCTACCTACGAGCAGTACTTC. This encodes CSAKGGRGATYEQYF.

The rearrangement uses TRBV12-3 or TRBV12-4 and TRBJ2-5; 8 bases agree with TRBD1. The CDR3 length is 13 residues. V lost 5 bases and J lost 5; bases outside the gene matches: 4. The CDR3 protein is CASSRQGWETQYF. CDR3 DNA: TGTGCCAGCAGTAGACAGGGGTGGGAGACCCAGTACTTC.

This clonotype occurred many times. The rearrangement joins TRBV5-1 to TRBJ1-6; 10 nucleotides agree with TRBD1. The CDR3 totals 15 residues. Looked up from germline, CDR1 is SGHRS and CDR2 is YFSETQ. The V segment lost 4 bases and the J segment 7 bases; nucleotides outside the gene matches: 5. DNA of the CDR3: TGCGCCAGCAGCCCCGGGACAGGGGCGAATTCACCCCTCCACTTT. This gives the protein CASSPGTGANSPLHF.

V usage is TRBV2 and J usage is TRBJ2-7; D is unresolved. From germline, CDR1 is SNHLY and CDR2 FYNNEI. The CDR3 loop spans 12 amino acids. Deletions cut 7 bases from V and 0 bases from J, with 7 bases between. The CDR3 spells CASIGVSYEQYF. Written as DNA, the CDR3 is TGTGCCAGCATTGGGGTCTCCTACGAGCAGTACTTC.

The rearrangement joins TRBV24-1 to TRBJ2-1, with 7 nucleotides matching TRBD1. Germline loops: CDR1 KGHDR, CDR2 SFDVKD. The CDR3 consists of 20 residues. The V segment lost 3 bases and the J segment 8 bases; nucleotides outside the gene matches: 24. The CDR3 sequence is CATSDNVWGTEVTLTHEQFF. CDR3 in DNA: TGTGCCACCAGTGATAATGTTTGGGGGACAGAGGTCACCCTAACCCATGAGCAGTTCTTC.

The rearrangement joins TRBV19 to TRBJ2-1; 16 bases map to TRBD2. The CDR3 runs 20 residues. Germline CDR1 LNHDA, CDR2 SQIVND (reference sequence). The junction had 10 bases not matched to a gene; V was cut back by 5 bases and J by 0 bases. This chain's CDR3 is CASSPGLAGGPRGSYNEQFF. In DNA, the CDR3 is TGTGCCAGTAGTCCGGGACTAGCGGGAGGGCCAAGGGGCTCCTACAATGAGCAGTTCTTC. Variable domain in full (rest from reference TRBV19 and TRBJ2-1): DGGITQSPKYLFRKEGQNVTLSCEQNLNHDAMYWYRQDPGQGLRLIYYSQIVNDFQKGDIAEGYSVSREKKESFPLTVTSAQKNPTAFYLCASSPGLAGGPRGSYNEQFFGPGTRLTVL.

A few counts support this clonotype. The chain is built from TRBV29-1 and TRBJ2-3; weak D call: TRBD2 (5 bases). Germline V gene sequence: CDR1 SQVTM, CDR2 ANQGSEA. V lost 8 bases and J 1 base, leaving 16 bases between the germline ends. This CDR3 contains 14 residues. CDR3 sequence reads: CSSIPGIGTDTQYF. The CDR3 bases are TGCAGCTCGATCCCGGGGATCGGCACAGATACGCAGTATTTT.

This clonotype was counted ten times or more. The V gene is TRBV29-1, the J gene TRBJ1-1, with D perhaps matching TRBD1 (5 bases). The CDR3 extends over 13 amino acids. CDR1 SQVTM and CDR2 ANQGSEA come from the germline V gene. Trimming pared 7 bases from V and 3 bases from J, leaving 15 bases between. The CDR3 nucleotides read TGCAGCGGGGGCCAGGGCGCGGACACTGAAGCTTTCTTT. Translated: CSGGQGADTEAFF.

Turning to this clonotype: This clone may be a read error of a much larger clone one base away. This sequence joins TRBV3-1 and TRBJ2-3, with D possibly TRBD2 on 6 matching bases. Germline V gives CDR1 LGHDT, CDR2 YNNKEL (reference sequence). The CDR3 totals 15 residues. Between the trimmed V and J ends, which lost 1 base and 1 base, there was a span of 9 bases. CDR3 in amino acids: CASSQGDFCTDTQYF. CDR3 DNA: TGTGCCAGCAGCCAAGGGGACTTCTGCACAGATACGCAGTATTTT.

The chain joins TRBV10-2 to TRBJ1-2; 12 nucleotides align to TRBD1. The CDR3 contains 15 residues. With V trimmed by 4 bases and J by 2 bases, 2 bases remained unmatched. Germline V gene lookup returns CDR1 WSHSY and CDR2 SAAADI. The DNA for the CDR3 is TGCGCCAGCAGTGCGGGACAGGGGGCGAACTATGGCTACACCTTC. Its translation: CASSAGQGANYGYTF.

The table lists this clonotype with a few counts. The chain carries TRBV2 and TRBJ2-1, with 7 bases identical to TRBD1. The V segment lost 6 bases and the J segment 7 bases; nucleotides outside the gene matches: 9. CDR1 and CDR2 from the germline V gene are SNHLY and FYNNEI. This CDR3 comprises 14 residues. The CDR3 DNA follows: TGTGCCAGCAGAGAGGGGGCCCAATGGAATGAGCAGTTCTTC. It yields the protein CASREGAQWNEQFF. The whole variable domain, filled in from reference TRBV2 and TRBJ2-1, reads EPEVTQTPSHQVTQMGQEVILRCVPISNHLYFYWYRQILGQKVEFLVSFYNNEISEKSEIFDDQFSVERPDGSNFTLKIRSTKLEDSAMYFCASREGAQWNEQFFGPGTRLTVL.